This TCR beta chain was observed in a study of blood T cell repertoires in COVID-19. Study at large: Collection of acute and convalescent COVID-19 samples took place in the United States, Italy and Spain. The cDNA or gDNA used as material had been derived from T cells, B-cell-depleted T cells, or PBMCs.

The ends were cut back, 5 bases at V and 5 bases at J, with 15 bases in the middle. The CDR3 spans 14 residues. The germline CDR1 and CDR2 sequences are SGHAT and FQNNGV. Per the study methods: Reference gene primer amplification gave estimated nucleated cell counts. Sequencing used immunoSEQ multiplex PCR; TCRdb keeps in-frame clones, though not all of them. V and J calls and clone size are as listed in that table; D and trimming were resolved from the DNA. The repertoire holds around 180,000 clones, with less than 85% as singletons. Sequencing was performed on peripheral blood. The genes are TRBV11-2 and TRBJ2-5, with D tentatively TRBD1 (6 bases). The clonotype was recovered from an elderly woman with acute or convalescent COVID-19. Here the CDR3 reads CASSRQVSGETQYF. CDR3 coding DNA: TGTGCCAGCAGCCGACAGGTCTCGGGGGAGACCCAGTACTTC.